The clone carrying this TCR beta chain has just a few counts. Its matching antigen is unknown. The CDR3 is 18 residues long. Deletions cut 0 bases from V and 0 bases from J, with 16 bases between. Germline V gene lookup returns CDR1 SGHTA and CDR2 FQGNSA. TCRdb's copy holds only in-frame clones and misses some; the assay was immunoSEQ multiplex PCR. Here the sample spans about 75,000 clones, around 84% being singletons. These data belong to a study of T cells in localized non-small cell lung cancer. Study-wide points: Heterogeneity is still possible, as just one tumor region was sequenced. Uninvolved adjacent lung had the highest recorded T cell clonality, with tumor below it. Higher blood T cell density tracked longer overall survival.

The genes are TRBV7-2 and TRBJ2-3, with a weak D call TRBD2 (5 bases). The sequencing used peripheral blood, collected before any cancer treatment. The source of this sequence is a female donor older than 55 with stage I lung adenocarcinoma. The CDR3 coding sequence is TGTGCCAGCAGCTTAGCCATCCCACGGGGAGTTAGCACAGATACGCAGTATTTT. This gives the protein CASSLAIPRGVSTDTQYF.